A selection of T cell receptor beta chains follows, all from one sample in a study of beta chain features in type 1 diabetes. Measured with immunoSEQ multiplex PCR; TCRdb has only the in-frame clones, and not every one. The sample lists 350,000 or so clones, around 20% occurring once. Sequencing was carried out using naive CD4+ T cells from blood. Receptors were obtained from a woman between 18 and 30 years old in good health. The CDR3 runs from the conserved cysteine through the conserved F or W. The order of the fields is clone size, J gene, V gene, D gene, CDR3 protein, CDR3 DNA. The D gene is left open where the match is weak. Expanded clones get a size class; other rows say once, few or many, or leave the size out.

few,TRBJ2-3,TRBV5-1,.,CASSLDTDTQYF,TGCGCCAGCAGCCTAGACACAGATACGCAGTATTTT
.,TRBJ2-1,TRBV7-9,TRBD2,CASSTPVAGGVNEQFF,TGTGCCAGCAGCACCCCGGTAGCGGGAGGGGTGAATGAGCAGTTCTTC
.,TRBJ2-3,TRBV7-2,TRBD2,CASSRTSTTDTQYF,TGTGCCAGCAGCCGGACTAGCACCACAGATACGCAGTATTTT
.,TRBJ1-2,TRBV18,TRBD1,CASSPTGQGSYTF,TGTGCCAGCTCACCAACAGGACAGGGAAGCTACACCTTC
.,TRBJ2-1,TRBV9,.,CASSTGAGGLIEQFF,TGTGCCAGCAGCACCGGGGCAGGGGGGTTAATTGAGCAGTTCTTC
.,TRBJ1-2,TRBV2,.,CASRDYGYTF,TGTGCCAGTCGGGACTATGGCTACACCTTC
few,TRBJ1-1,TRBV29-1,.,CSVARVTEAFF,TGCAGCGTAGCCAGGGTAACTGAAGCTTTCTTT
.,TRBJ2-6,TRBV15,TRBD1,CATSRGQGRYSGANVLTF,TGTGCCACCAGCCGCGGACAGGGGCGTTACTCTGGGGCCAACGTCCTGACTTTC
.,TRBJ2-7,TRBV7-3,.,CASSLGAGGEQYF,TGTGCCAGCAGCTTAGGAGCCGGAGGCGAGCAGTACTTC
.,TRBJ2-5,TRBV5-6,TRBD1,CASSRDRGETQYF,TGTGCCAGCAGCAGAGACAGGGGAGAGACCCAGTACTTC
.,TRBJ2-5,TRBV7-2,.,CASSRGGGETQYF,TGTGCCAGCAGCCGAGGCGGAGGGGAGACCCAGTACTTC
few,TRBJ1-2,TRBV11-3,.,CASSQTGSYGYTF,TGTGCCAGCAGCCAAACAGGGTCCTATGGCTACACCTTC
.,TRBJ2-5,TRBV20-1,.,CSARVQETQYF,TGCAGTGCTAGAGTTCAGGAGACCCAGTACTTC
few,TRBJ1-2,TRBV30,.,CARGGVGYTF,TGTGCCCGGGGGGGAGTTGGCTACACCTTC
few,TRBJ2-7,TRBV5-1,TRBD1,CASSLGQGHSYEQYF,TGCGCCAGCAGCTTGGGACAGGGGCACTCCTACGAGCAGTACTTC
.,TRBJ1-4,TRBV2,.,CVSRRGSEKLFF,TGTGTGTCGCGGCGGGGGAGTGAAAAACTGTTTTTT
few,TRBJ2-3,TRBV7-6,TRBD1,CASSPQRGTGGTDTQYF,TGTGCCAGCAGCCCGCAGCGTGGGACAGGGGGCACAGATACGCAGTATTTT
few,TRBJ2-2,TRBV12-5,.,CASGFRLHNTGELFF,TGTGCTAGTGGTTTCCGACTTCACAACACCGGGGAGCTGTTTTTT
.,TRBJ2-5,TRBV10-3,.,CASGDYQLGTQYF,TGTGCCTCCGGAGACTACCAGCTAGGGACCCAGTACTTC
.,TRBJ2-3,TRBV30,.,CAYGWGDADTQYF,TGTGCCTACGGGTGGGGGGACGCAGATACGCAGTATTTT
.,TRBJ2-1,TRBV4-1,.,CASSQAGQGLGGDEQFF,TGCGCCAGCAGCCAAGCGGGACAGGGACTAGGCGGGGATGAGCAGTTCTTC
few,TRBJ2-7,TRBV4-3,TRBD1,CASSQDPRQGYEQYF,TGCGCCAGCAGCCAAGATCCCCGACAGGGCTACGAGCAGTACTTC
few,TRBJ2-1,TRBV11-2,TRBD2,CASSPLSGRSGNEQFF,TGTGCCAGCAGCCCGTTAAGCGGGAGGTCGGGCAATGAGCAGTTCTTC
.,TRBJ1-1,TRBV6-6,.,CASSYSGGFTEAFF,TGTGCCAGCAGTTACTCCGGGGGTTTCACTGAAGCTTTCTTT
few,TRBJ2-3,TRBV4-3,.,CASSQDPPGSTDTQYF,TGCGCCAGCAGCCAAGATCCCCCAGGGAGCACAGATACGCAGTATTTT
.,TRBJ2-7,TRBV2,.,CASRETFRIKDEQYF,TGTGCCAGCAGGGAGACGTTTAGGATAAAGGACGAGCAGTACTTC
few,TRBJ1-1,TRBV7-9,.,CASSLESVGGAFF,TGTGCCAGCAGCTTAGAGTCAGTCGGAGGAGCTTTCTTT
few,TRBJ2-7,TRBV4-1,.,CASSRGLGNNEQYF,TGCGCCAGCAGCCGCGGACTTGGGAACAACGAGCAGTACTTC
few,TRBJ2-6,TRBV19,TRBD1,CASSSRTGLSGANVLTF,TGTGCCAGTAGTAGCAGGACAGGGCTCTCTGGGGCCAACGTCCTGACTTTC
.,TRBJ1-2,TRBV7-2,TRBD1,CASSLVGQGYGYTF,TGTGCCAGCAGCTTAGTGGGACAGGGTTATGGCTACACCTTC
.,TRBJ1-1,TRBV5-1,TRBD1,CASSSGTGGGTEAFF,TGCGCCAGCAGCTCCGGGACAGGGGGGGGAACTGAAGCTTTCTTT
.,TRBJ1-4,TRBV5-4,TRBD1,CASSLGGTGREKLFF,TGTGCCAGCAGCTTAGGTGGGACAGGCCGCGAAAAACTGTTTTTT
few,TRBJ2-1,TRBV4-2,.,CASSQGSTWNEQFF,TGTGCCAGCAGCCAAGGGAGTACTTGGAATGAGCAGTTCTTC
.,TRBJ2-5,TRBV5-1,.,CASSLVRGTQYF,TGCGCCAGCAGCTTGGTTAGGGGGACCCAGTACTTC
.,TRBJ1-2,TRBV18,TRBD1,CASSQQGARNYGYTF,TGTGCCAGCTCACAGCAGGGGGCGCGGAACTATGGCTACACCTTC
.,TRBJ2-5,TRBV9,TRBD2,CASNGGANPRETQYF,TGTGCCAGCAACGGGGGGGCCAACCCAAGGGAGACCCAGTACTTC
.,TRBJ2-7,TRBV2,TRBD2,CASKKMGGTYEQYF,TGTGCCAGCAAGAAAATGGGGGGGACCTACGAGCAGTACTTC
.,TRBJ1-2,TRBV2,.,CASSEDGGSNYGYTF,TGTGCCAGCAGTGAAGACGGGGGGTCGAACTATGGCTACACCTTC
.,TRBJ1-1,TRBV2,TRBD1,CATRDRGTEAFF,TGTGCCACCCGGGACAGGGGCACTGAAGCTTTCTTT
.,TRBJ2-2,TRBV11-2,TRBD2,CASSPGGASGRNTGELFF,TGTGCCAGCAGCCCTGGCGGGGCTAGCGGGAGGAACACCGGGGAGCTGTTTTTT
few,TRBJ2-5,TRBV27,.,CASSWPPEETQYF,TGTGCCAGCAGTTGGCCCCCGGAGGAGACCCAGTACTTC
few,TRBJ2-2,TRBV7-2,.,CASSRSYGRNTGELFF,TGTGCCAGCAGCCGAAGTTACGGGAGGAACACCGGGGAGCTGTTTTTT
.,TRBJ2-7,TRBV18,TRBD1,CASSLVQGPSYEQYF,TGTGCCAGCTCACTCGTACAGGGGCCCTCCTACGAGCAGTACTTC